The following is a T cell receptor beta chain sequence with its context. This sample was taken from a study of blood T cell repertoires in COVID-19. Across the whole study: Sample material is recorded as cDNA or gDNA derived from T cells, B-cell-depleted T cells, or PBMCs.

Profiled with immunoSEQ multiplex PCR; TCRdb holds only in-frame clones, not every one. The repertoire holds about 29,000 clones, 89% seen once, with roughly 3.9% in the top ten. The germline gives CDR1 MNHNY, CDR2 SVGAGI (reference sequence). The CDR3 extends over 17 amino acids. V was pared by 6 bases and J by 0 bases, with 8 bases of the junction left unmatched. The sequence came from a human donor in a cohort sampled during active COVID-19. The chain has TRBV6-6 and TRBJ2-2; TRBD1 agrees at 9 bases. The sequencing sample was made of peripheral blood. CDR3 sequence: CASSRSGQGTNTGELFF. DNA for the CDR3: TGTGCCAGCAGCCGATCGGGACAGGGAACGAACACCGGGGAGCTGTTTTTT.